These 9 T cell receptor beta chains were all obtained from the same sample, sequenced in a study of cytomegalovirus exposure and HLA in healthy donors. Both 60 Vbeta primers and 13 Jbeta primers went into the PCR. Method: immunoSEQ multiplex PCR; TCRdb's copy keeps in-frame clones and lacks some. Seen here are 90,000 to 100,000 clones, 76% observed once, and the top ten hold roughly 20%. The sequencing input was PBMCs. The source is a woman aged 55-69 years in good health and CMV-seropositive.

The chain joins TRBV28 to TRBJ1-2; tentatively, D is TRBD1 (5 bases). Trimming removed 2 bases at V and 2 bases at J, with 6 bases between. The CDR3 runs 13 residues. Germline V gene data show CDR1 as MDHEN and CDR2 as SYDVKM. The CDR3 spells CASSLQGNYGYTF. The CDR3 region has the DNA TGTGCCAGCAGTTTACAGGGAAACTATGGCTACACCTTC.

The chain is built from TRBV10-3 and TRBJ2-5; TRBD2 is a possible D gene (5 bases). The last part of the DNA fits TRBJ2-7 better; the J call may be wrong. This CDR3 contains 14 residues. Germline assignment: CDR1 ENHRY and CDR2 SYGVKD. The CDR3 is CAISDGGSNYEQYF. The CDR3 DNA follows: TGTGCCATCAGTGATGGAGGTTCTAACTACGAGCAGTACTTC.

The gene calls are TRBV7-9 and TRBJ2-3; 9 bases fit TRBD1. V lost 5 bases to trimming and J lost 3 bases; unmatched junction nucleotides: 6. This CDR3 region has 15 residues. Germline lookup yields CDR1 SEHNR and CDR2 FQNEAQ (reference sequence). The CDR3 sequence: CASSPPQGATDTQYF. The CDR3 DNA reads TGTGCCAGCAGCCCTCCACAGGGGGCAACAGATACGCAGTATTTT.

The rearrangement uses TRBV6-1 and TRBJ1-5; unclear D gene. CDR3 length: 13 amino acids. V lost 11 bases, J lost 4 bases, and 15 bases lay in between. Germline V gives CDR1 MNHNS, CDR2 SASEGT. The CDR3 nucleotides are TGTGCCTGCGAGCGGGGAGATAATCAGCCCCAGCATTTT. Encoded protein: CACERGDNQPQHF.

V gene TRBV27 combines with J gene TRBJ2-7; tentatively, D is TRBD2 (6 bases). Germline CDR1 MNHEY, CDR2 SMNVEV (reference sequence). Trimming removed 3 bases from V and 3 bases from J, with 15 bases in between. The CDR3 covers 15 residues. DNA of the CDR3: TGTGCCAGCAGTTTGGTGAGCGGGTCTCGCTACGAGCAGTACTTC. This encodes CASSLVSGSRYEQYF.

The rearrangement links TRBV6-5 to TRBJ1-2, with 8 bases matching TRBD1. The length of the CDR3 is 13 residues. V lost 8 bases and J lost 4; bases outside the gene matches: 6. CDR1 and CDR2 from the germline V gene are MNHEY and SVGAGI. As DNA, the CDR3 is TGTGCCAGCCAAGCAGGGGGCTTCTATGGCTACACCTTC. Translating it yields CASQAGGFYGYTF.

This clone was seen a few times. The junction does not match germline at one end; this may be a read error. The rearrangement joins TRBV7-7 to TRBJ2-1, with 7 bases that match TRBD2. The CDR3 runs 13 residues. Germline CDR1 is SSHAT and CDR2 is FNYEAQ (reference sequence). This CDR3 reads CASSLATSDEQFF. The CDR3 DNA sequence: TGTGCTAGCAGCTTAGCCACTAGCGATGAGCAGTTCTTC.

This chain links TRBV19 with TRBJ2-1; 7 nucleotides match TRBD2. The CDR3 has 15 amino acids. CDR1 and CDR2 from the germline V gene are LNHDA and SQIVND (reference sequence). The trim removed 6 bases at V and 7 bases at J, leaving 12 bases unmatched. The CDR3 region has the DNA TGTGCCAGTAGACCTAGCTCGGGAGCGGGGAATGAGCAGTTCTTC. Protein sequence: CASRPSSGAGNEQFF.

There are a few counts of this clone. The genes are TRBV29-1 and TRBJ1-5; TRBD1 aligns across 7 bases. The germline V gene encodes CDR1 SQVTM and CDR2 ANQGSEA. The CDR3 loop spans 13 amino acids. Unmatched junction bases numbered 4, after V lost 6 bases and J lost 2 bases. Here the CDR3 reads CSVHQGGNQPQHF. The CDR3 DNA reads TGCAGCGTCCATCAGGGGGGCAATCAGCCCCAGCATTTT.